This T cell receptor (beta chain) came from a study of CD4 T cells in relation to SARS-CoV-2 and coronaviruses. In the study overall: TCR beta CDR3s were sequenced after approximately 11-day antigen culture of PBMCs.

In regard to this clone: Its antigen is unknown.

The data were produced by immunoSEQ multiplex PCR, yet TCRdb's version contains in-frame clones alone and is incomplete. This sample has 15,000 to 20,000 clones, with approximately 80% found just once. The length of the CDR3 is 13 residues. CDR1 is MNHEY, CDR2 SMNVEV, per germline (reference sequence). V was clipped by 2 bases and J by 3 bases, with 7 bases between them. Before the COVID-19 pandemic, during about 2010-2018, CD4+ T cells were taken from unexposed donors. The cells were cultured for about ten days before CD4+ T cells were isolated. Testing used SARS-CoV-2 S/N and four cold-coronavirus spikes on unexposed-donor CD4+ T cells, cells permitting.

The sample comprised CD4+ T cells from PBMCs, cultured in vitro. The genes are TRBV27 and TRBJ1-2, with D possibly TRBD1 on 5 matching bases. The origin of this receptor is a human donor in good health. CDR3 sequence (DNA): TGTGCCAGCAGTTTAACAGGTTACTATGGCTACACCTTC. It encodes CASSLTGYYGYTF.